The 23 T cell receptor beta chains given below trace back to one sample, sequenced in a study of identical twins. TCRdb analysed the 5' RACE reads with MiXCR anew, one entry per CDR3 protein. The data contain approximately 210,000 distinct CDR3 sequences, around 15% of them seen just once; the ten biggest clones take up less than 45%. This sample also appeared in a second study, on T cells expressing NK-cell markers.

The sequenced material came from CD8+ T cells sorted from blood. All receptors derive from a woman in her late teens or twenties in good health.

This clonotype was counted only a few times. The chain uses TRBV20-1 and TRBJ2-1; maybe TRBD2 (5 bases). The CDR3 contains 12 residues. V lost 5 bases and J lost 2, with 7 bases in between. CDR1 and CDR2 from the germline V gene are DFQATT and SNEGSKA (reference sequence). This CDR3 is CSALGAYNEQFF. CDR3 DNA: TGCAGTGCTCTCGGGGCCTACAATGAGCAGTTCTTC.

This clonotype was detected a few times. This rearrangement joins TRBV24-1 to TRBJ2-2; unclear D gene. The CDR3 totals 13 residues. Per germline, CDR1 KGHDR and CDR2 SFDVKD. Trimming shortened V by 9 bases and J by 0 bases, and 7 bases separated the two germline ends. The DNA for the CDR3 is TGTGCCACCCGCGATTCGAACACCGGGGAGCTGTTTTTT. Translation gives CATRDSNTGELFF.

This clonotype occurred a few times. The chain recombines TRBV7-8 with TRBJ2-7, with TRBD2 identical over 10 bases. The CDR3 covers 14 residues. V lost 9 bases, J lost 2 bases, and 7 bases stayed unmatched. The germline V gene encodes CDR1 SGHVS and CDR2 FQNEAQ. The CDR3 sequence: CASNGLADPYEQYF. The DNA of the CDR3 is TGTGCCAGTAATGGACTAGCGGACCCCTACGAGCAGTACTTC.

This clonotype has more than one count but fewer than ten. V usage is TRBV9 and J usage is TRBJ2-1; 14 bases agree with TRBD2. The V gene's germline CDR1 is SGDLS and CDR2 YYNGEE. The CDR3 totals 16 residues. Trimming took 2 bases from V and 2 from J; bases not matched to a gene: 0. CDR3 protein: CASSVTSGGAYNEQFF. CDR3 in DNA: TGTGCCAGCAGCGTGACTAGCGGGGGGGCCTACAATGAGCAGTTCTTC.

This clonotype was seen a few times. This chain links TRBV14 with TRBJ2-3, with a tentative D call TRBD2 (5 bases). Trimming cost V 2 bases and J 2 bases, with 17 bases left between them. Germline V gives CDR1 SGHDN, CDR2 FVKESK. This CDR3 comprises 17 residues. CDR3 loop: CASSQYGLAPHTDTQYF. The CDR3 nucleotides read TGTGCCAGCAGCCAATATGGACTGGCACCGCACACAGATACGCAGTATTTT.

This clonotype has ten or more counts. V is TRBV2 and J is TRBJ1-1, with D unresolved. CDR1 and CDR2 from the germline V gene are SNHLY and FYNNEI. Trimming shortened V by 5 bases and J by 2 bases, and 9 bases separated the two germline ends. The CDR3 totals 13 residues. This CDR3 reads CASSKAGNTEAFF. Here the CDR3 DNA reads TGTGCCAGCAGTAAGGCAGGAAACACTGAAGCTTTCTTT. Combining the CDR3 with reference TRBV2 and TRBJ1-1 gives the whole variable domain EPEVTQTPSHQVTQMGQEVILRCVPISNHLYFYWYRQILGQKVEFLVSFYNNEISEKSEIFDDQFSVERPDGSNFTLKIRSTKLEDSAMYFCASSKAGNTEAFFGQGTRLTVV.

The J gene is TRBJ2-1, the V gene TRBV18; TRBD2 agrees at 8 bases. V trimming: 0 bases; J trimming: 7 bases; junction bases outside the gene matches: 8. Germline assignment: CDR1 KGHSH and CDR2 LQKENI. The CDR3 sequence is 16 residues long. The CDR3 loop is CASSPPDGRALNEQFF. The CDR3 nucleotides are TGTGCCAGCTCACCACCAGACGGGAGGGCCTTGAATGAGCAGTTCTTC. Using reference TRBV18 and TRBJ2-1 for the parts outside the CDR3, the full variable domain is NAGVMQNPRHLVRRRGQEARLRCSPMKGHSHVYWYRQLPEEGLKFMVYLQKENIIDESGMPKERFSAEFPKEGPSILRIQQVVRGDSAAYFCASSPPDGRALNEQFFGPGTRLTVL.

This clonotype has ten or more counts. This sequence joins TRBV12-3 or TRBV12-4 and TRBJ2-2; D might be TRBD1 (6 bases). This CDR3 is built from 12 residues. The V end lost 6 bases, the J end lost 9 bases, and 11 bases lay between the germline ends. The CDR3 here is CASSHTGWELFF. The CDR3 DNA reads as TGTGCCAGCAGCCACACAGGGTGGGAGCTGTTTTTT.

The rearrangement joins TRBV7-9 to TRBJ1-5; tentatively, D is TRBD1 (6 bases). Germline CDR1 is SEHNR and CDR2 is FQNEAQ (reference sequence). This CDR3 has 15 amino acids. V dropped 1 base and J dropped 7 bases, with 14 bases sitting between them. The CDR3 protein is CASSLGTVYGQPQHF. The CDR3 DNA follows: TGTGCCAGCAGCTTAGGGACAGTATACGGCCAGCCCCAGCATTTT.

This clonotype has more than one count but fewer than ten. V gene TRBV7-6 combines with J gene TRBJ2-1, with a tentative D call TRBD1 (6 bases). Per the germline V gene, CDR1 is SGHVS and CDR2 is FNYEAQ. V shed 4 bases and J shed 8 bases, with 9 bases lying between them. The CDR3 spans 12 residues. The CDR3 region is CASSSWTDEQFF. CDR3 DNA: TGTGCCAGCAGCTCCTGGACAGATGAGCAGTTCTTC.

The chain uses TRBV5-6 and TRBJ2-1; no reliable D call. In germline, CDR1 is SGHDT, CDR2 YYEEEE. Trimming stripped 0 bases from V and 10 bases from J, with 17 bases between. This CDR3 spans 15 amino acids. The CDR3 nucleotides read TGTGCCAGCAGCTTGGGGAGAGTCTCCGGCGGAGAGCAGTTCTTC. Protein product: CASSLGRVSGGEQFF.

V gene TRBV10-3 combines with J gene TRBJ1-2; no firm D call. This CDR3 has 14 residues. The germline V gene has CDR1 ENHRY and CDR2 SYGVKD. The V and J ends lost 4 bases and 4 bases respectively, with 13 bases between them. CDR3 residues: CAISVGRFLYGYTF. CDR3 DNA sequence: TGTGCCATCAGTGTCGGCAGGTTTCTCTATGGCTACACCTTC.

The count of this clonotype is one. This sequence joins TRBV7-2 and TRBJ1-5, with TRBD1 as a possible D gene (6 bases). This CDR3 is built from 15 residues. Germline values: CDR1 SGHTA, CDR2 FQGNSA. V gave up 2 bases and J gave up 2 bases, with 10 bases separating them. Here the CDR3 DNA reads TGTGCCAGCAGCTTACAGGGGCAGGGCAATCAGCCCCAGCATTTT. Its translation: CASSLQGQGNQPQHF.

This chain uses TRBV6-1 with TRBJ2-3; perhaps TRBD2 as D (5 bases). In germline, CDR1 is MNHNS, CDR2 SASEGT. The CDR3 covers 14 residues. Trimming cost V 5 bases and J 6 bases, with 15 bases left between them. The CDR3 spells CASSTSFSVDTQYF. CDR3 DNA: TGTGCCAGCAGTACATCCTTTAGCGTGGATACGCAGTATTTT.

This clonotype showed up just a few times. The CDR3 sequence is CASQPGGSYEQYF. The CDR3 DNA follows: TGTGCCAGCCAACCCGGGGGGTCCTACGAGCAGTACTTC. The chain recombines TRBV9 with TRBJ2-7; TRBD2 agrees at 7 bases. This CDR3 contains 13 residues. Germline trimming cut 7 bases from V and 1 base from J; bases unmatched to any gene: 5. CDR1 SGDLS and CDR2 YYNGEE come from the germline V gene.

The chain is built from TRBV12-3 or TRBV12-4 and TRBJ2-2, with D possibly matching TRBD1 (6 bases). The germline V and J ends were trimmed by 6 bases and 6 bases, with 11 bases remaining between them. CDR3 length: 13 amino acids. CDR3: CASSYRVAGELFF. The DNA of the CDR3 is TGTGCCAGCAGCTACAGGGTGGCCGGGGAGCTGTTTTTT.

Only a few counts were recorded for this clonotype. The chain has TRBV5-6 and TRBJ2-7; no firm D call. V dropped 5 bases and J dropped 6 bases, with 12 bases sitting between them. The CDR3 extends over 12 amino acids. Germline V gives CDR1 SGHDT, CDR2 YYEEEE. Written as DNA, the CDR3 is TGTGCCAGCAGTTCAACTTCGCGCGAGCAGTACTTC. It encodes CASSSTSREQYF.

This clonotype was seen a handful of times. V gene TRBV20-1 combines with J gene TRBJ2-7; D may be TRBD2 (5 bases). The V end lost 6 bases, the J end lost 6 bases, and 15 bases lay between the germline ends. Germline CDR1 is DFQATT and CDR2 is SNEGSKA (reference sequence). The CDR3 is 12 residues long. CDR3 nucleotides: TGCAGTGCCACCCGAGAGGGAGTCGAGCAGTACTTC. Translation: CSATREGVEQYF.

This clonotype came up a few times. The CDR3: CASSKRGKESGGSGDTDTQYF. The CDR3 DNA is TGTGCCAGCAGCAAAAGGGGTAAGGAGTCCGGCGGGAGTGGAGACACAGATACGCAGTATTTT. The chain uses TRBV21-1 and TRBJ2-3; TRBD2 is the table's D call, not checked against the DNA. TRBV21-1 is given as a pseudogene. The CDR3 runs to 21 residues.

The rearrangement uses TRBV20-1 and TRBJ1-2; D unclear. The CDR3 runs to 11 residues. The germline V gene encodes CDR1 DFQATT and CDR2 SNEGSKA (reference sequence). The DNA for the CDR3 is TGCAGCGCAGAGAAGGGTTATGGCTACACCTTC. Its protein product is CSAEKGYGYTF.

J is TRBJ2-2 and V is TRBV15; no firm D call. This CDR3 spans 12 amino acids. Germline V gives CDR1 LNHNV, CDR2 YYDKDF (reference sequence). V was cut by 3 bases and J by 5 bases, with 4 bases left in between. The CDR3 bases are TGTGCCACCAGCAGCGAAACCGGGGAGCTGTTTTTT. Protein product: CATSSETGELFF. Supplemented by reference TRBV15 and TRBJ2-2, the full variable domain reads DAMVIQNPRYQVTQFGKPVTLSCSQTLNHNVMYWYQQKSSQAPKLLFHYYDKDFNNEADTPDNFQSRRPNTSFCFLDIRSPGLGDTAMYLCATSSETGELFFGEGSRLTVL.

CDR3: CASGKPPSYEQYF. The CDR3, as DNA: TGTGCCAGCGGGAAACCCCCCTCCTACGAGCAGTACTTC. This rearrangement joins TRBV9 to TRBJ2-7, with D uncertain. The length of the CDR3 is 13 residues. CDR1 and CDR2 from the germline V gene are SGDLS and YYNGEE. Between the trimmed V and J ends, which lost 7 bases and 0 bases, there was a span of 11 bases.

The CDR3 loop reads CASSTGGKSYEQYF. The CDR3 DNA is TGTGCCAGTAGCACAGGGGGGAAATCCTACGAGCAGTACTTC. V and J are TRBV19 and TRBJ2-7, with TRBD1 matching over 8 bases. The CDR3 runs 14 residues. V was clipped by 6 bases and J by 1 base; unmatched bases: 5. Germline CDR1 reads LNHDA; CDR2 reads SQIVND (reference sequence). The whole variable domain, remainder taken from reference TRBV19 and TRBJ2-7, is DGGITQSPKYLFRKEGQNVTLSCEQNLNHDAMYWYRQDPGQGLRLIYYSQIVNDFQKGDIAEGYSVSREKKESFPLTVTSAQKNPTAFYLCASSTGGKSYEQYFGPGTRLTVT.